This T cell receptor beta chain was sequenced for a study of cytomegalovirus exposure and HLA in healthy donors. General observations from the study: Data from an earlier analysis indicated that most TCR beta V segments were productive either about 87% or about 30% of the time. Through in vitro validation, three CMV-associated chains were shown to be specific for CMV antigens. The Asian-associated ancestry cluster reportedly had fewer N-insertions than the 666-donor mean in a later analysis.

The germline V gene encodes CDR1 KGHSH and CDR2 LQKENI. Trimming cost V 8 bases and J 2 bases, with 15 bases left between them. This CDR3 has 15 amino acids. Comments on this clone: Antigen: not known.

13 Jbeta primers and 60 Vbeta primers were used for the PCR. Libraries were prepared by immunoSEQ multiplex PCR; TCRdb keeps only in-frame clonotypes and omits some of them. The profile shows 50,000 to 70,000 clones, about four fifths of them singletons. The chain uses TRBV18 and TRBJ2-2, with D perhaps TRBD1 (6 bases). The source of this sequence is a woman between 35 and 50 years old in good health and CMV-seronegative. The sequenced sample was PBMCs. CDR3 loop: CASTLRGQNTGELFF. The CDR3 DNA reads TGTGCCAGCACCCTACGGGGACAAAACACCGGGGAGCTGTTTTTT.